This T cell receptor beta chain was captured in a study of cytomegalovirus exposure and HLA in healthy donors (dated by TCRdb to the late 2010s). Background on the whole study: An earlier analysis of 587 of the donors reported approximately 270 Gb of sequence data and 117 million unique TCR beta sequences from about 179 million T cells. The T cell repertoires of some 670 subjects were profiled by immunosequencing and related to cytomegalovirus serostatus. An early release covering just under 650 HLA-typed donors comprised roughly 300 gigabases of sequencing data and some 79 million unique TCR sequences. Along with the approximately 700-subject first cohort, a separate validation cohort of about 110 different subjects was used. The number of typed donors differed by locus: about 629-640 for A, B, C, DRB1 and DQB1; 500 to 550 for DQA1; approximately 600 for DPA1; and 400 to 480 for DPB1. To predict cytomegalovirus infection status, the study combined high-throughput TCR immunosequencing, statistical association of individual TCRs with disease status, and machine learning. Among roughly 400 genotyped donors of the cohort, an average of approximately 240,000 unique TCR beta nucleotide sequences were sequenced per donor, around 20% of them non-productive. Because of strong linkage in the cohort, roughly five DR-DQ haplotypes were treated as single units for association and clustering. Among the roughly 430 genotyped donors, approximately 82% belonged to the genetic ancestry cluster associated with self-reported Caucasian donors. Every repertoire in the discovery cohort had been generated on one and the same sequencing platform. HLA typing covered class I and class II loci at four-digit resolution. Rather than drawing on any new phenotypic data, the later analysis identified candidate immune exposures from TCR beta sequences and the way those sequences occurred across donors. A later analysis re-analyzed previously published TCR beta repertoires from approximately 700 donors and added high-resolution HLA genotyping to study TCR occurrence patterns. In an earlier analysis of roughly 580 of the donors, high-throughput TCR beta sequencing was used to judge whether each TCR beta V gene segment behaved as functional or pseudogenic. A later genetic analysis took genome-wide SNP genotypes for about 65% of the 666 donors and used that subset as a discovery cohort. The study was designed to test whether signatures of past pathogen exposure could be identified by cataloging public T cell receptors. Donor age, sex, ethnicity and CMV serostatus were compiled alongside the repertoire data.

The receptor library was made with the immunoSEQ multiplex PCR assay. A mixture of 60 forward primers for TCR Vbeta segments and 13 reverse primers for TCR Jbeta segments was used in the multiplex PCR. A multiplex PCR assay on genomic DNA amplified the CDR3 region of rearranged TCR beta genes. The Illumina HiSeq System was used to sequence the amplified TCR beta libraries as 87-base-pair reads. Per the authors' processing: In a later analysis, tens of millions of unique TCR beta chains were counted across the approximately 640 repertoires, and roughly 11 million of these chains were shared by at least two donors. Raw reads were error-corrected and collapsed into unique sequences with a nearest-neighbor algorithm that merged closely related sequences to remove PCR and sequencing errors. To assign V, D and J gene segments, CDR3 sequences were aligned to IMGT reference sequences. Each retained sequence needed at least a six-nucleotide match to both a V gene segment and a J gene segment. A rearrangement was called productive if the CDR3 had no stop codons and remained in frame with V and J, and every other rearrangement was called non-productive. Following IMGT convention, CDR3 was defined as the stretch from the second conserved V-encoded cysteine up to the conserved J-encoded phenylalanine. Sequences without an unambiguous match to a single V gene segment were excluded from the earlier analysis of 450 to 750 of the donors. An earlier analysis of a few hundred of the donors classified V segments as functional when productive rearrangements were above 56.7% and as segregating when the standard deviation between donors was above 5%. A statistical classification framework was built for diagnosing cytomegalovirus status from the catalog of TCR beta chain sequences. A later analysis assigned V and J genes by comparing TCR nucleotide sequences with IMGT/GENE-DB human TR gene sequences. Using the TCRdist pipeline, a later analysis assigned CDR3 sequences along with most-parsimonious VDJ recombination scenarios. In a later analysis, each TCR beta chain was defined by its CDR3 amino acid sequence together with its V-gene family, and reads without a unique V-gene family were excluded. A later analysis removed nearly 600 highly shared, low-generation-probability nucleotide sequences to deal with suspected cross-contamination and a sequencing artifact. In a later analysis, a clonal expansion index was calculated for each public chain from normalized within-repertoire ranks of inferred template counts. A later analysis computed generation probabilities with a VDJ recombination model fitted to out-of-frame rearrangements, and checked the results against IGoR. In a later analysis, TCR-TCR, TCR-HLA and TCR-CMV co-occurrence was scored with hypergeometric tests, and a repertoire-size bias correction was applied to TCR pairs. To estimate false discovery rates, a later analysis permuted the HLA or CMV assignments 20 times. In a later analysis, co-occurring TCRs were grouped using DBSCAN, and TCRdist sequence similarity was added for clustering within HLA-allele-positive subsets. Repertoires with fewer than 30,000 or more than 120,000 public chains were left out of co-occurrence clustering, as were a handful of repertoires with anomalous nucleotide sharing. TCRdb retrieved this table from immuneACCESS and kept in-frame rearrangements only. Not all clones are present; in checked studies, unresolved V genes account for under half, and no reason is known for the remainder. The V and J calls and clone size come from that table; D and trimming were worked out from the DNA. The sample has some 130,000 clones on record. The ten largest clones capture around 1.6% of the sample.

Broader findings and caveats from the paper: Compared with the roughly 670-donor mean, donors in an Asian-associated ancestry cluster had fewer N-insertions in productive TCRs, according to a later genetic analysis. Because counts were too low, roughly 18 rarely observed V segments, including chromosome 9 orphons, were left out of the earlier analysis of a few hundred of the donors. According to a later analysis, parvovirus B19, influenza, CMV and Epstein-Barr virus appeared linked to several top co-occurrence clusters. The only immune exposure information available for the cohort was CMV serostatus. It was suggested by the authors that the approach could potentially be generalized to other disease states and immunological phenotypes. At a false discovery rate of 0.05, a later analysis linked about 16,000 TCR beta sequences to specific HLA alleles. Some IMGT-functional V segments, including TRBV6-2 and TRBV6-3, could not be told apart with the 87-base-pair reads, so those segments were excluded. This cohort had only TCR beta chains sequenced, and the lack of alpha or paired-chain data limited which features could be detected. Linkage disequilibrium might explain the correlated functional status among segregating V segments, but an unknown experimental factor could not be excluded. In vitro tests confirmed that a few of the cytomegalovirus-associated TCR beta chains recognize cytomegalovirus antigens. A later analysis found that HLA-associated TCR beta chains were more clonally expanded and had lower generation probabilities than equally common non-associated chains. Broadly in line with IMGT annotations, most TCR beta V segments showed up in productive rearrangements about 90% or about 30% of the time in an earlier analysis of a few hundred of the donors. When HLA alleles, especially DR and DQ, strongly co-occurred, TCR associations were difficult to assign to individual alleles. Because HLA typing was missing for some donors at each locus, association tests included only the typed subset. Across donors, most TCR sequences were observed very rarely, whereas some public TCRs were present in many individuals. The study gave a list of roughly 150 TCR beta chains associated with cytomegalovirus. A cluster of highly shared sequence variants was judged likely to be a technical artifact of the sequencing pipeline. The classifier was reported to diagnose cytomegalovirus status with high specificity and sensitivity in both the original and validation cohorts. The presence/absence analyses assumed that sequencing depth was roughly uniform across donors, and that assumption may not be true. V-gene and J-gene trimming of TCR beta chains was associated with a missense DCLRE1C variant in a later genetic analysis, and the association was replicated in an independent cohort. A further reported finding was that TCR beta sequences accurately predicted the HLA-A and HLA-B alleles for most subjects in the first cohort. In a later analysis, TCR association rates were found to vary across HLA loci, with the most associated TCRs seen for DRB1 alleles and the fewest for HLA-C alleles. Most CMV-associated TCR beta chains appeared to be HLA-restricted in a later analysis, and the HLA associations seemed to be driven largely by CMV exposure.

V is clipped by 7 bases and J by 6 bases, and the sequence between their germline boundaries is 10 bases long. The CDR3 contains 11 residues, cysteine and phenylalanine counted. The read is trimmed to its CDR3 DNA, 33 bases read in frame from base 1. The germline V gene (reference sequence) sets CDR1 to SEHNR and CDR2 to FQNEAQ. Of note for this clone: Its recognized antigen is unknown.

The cohort was made up of roughly 670 healthy bone marrow donors. All cohort members were sampled while nominally healthy, although unrecorded immune exposures were likely present. The donor was CMV seronegative and was included in the group of under 450 seronegative cohort members. A peripheral blood sample was collected from each donor, and TCR beta sequencing was performed on peripheral blood mononuclear cells. Genomic DNA was extracted from the blood cell samples with the Qiagen DNeasy Blood Extraction Kit. This clonotype was obtained from a man between 18 and 35 years old in good health and CMV-seronegative. Specimen: PBMCs. The chain uses TRBV7-9 and TRBJ2-7, with a weak D call of TRBD1 (5 bases match). The CDR3 has the sequence CASTLQGEQYF. In nucleotide form, the sequence is TGTGCCAGCACCCTCCAGGGCGAGCAGTACTTC.